The 22 T cell receptor beta chains below were found in one sample sequenced in a study of blood T cell repertoires in COVID-19. The assay was immunoSEQ multiplex PCR, and TCRdb's table has in-frame clones only and misses some. Among around 190,000 clones listed, more than 70% were seen once. The sample was peripheral blood. Receptors originate from a man between 18 and 35 years old with active or convalescent COVID-19.

V usage is TRBV27 and J usage is TRBJ1-5; D call uncertain. Per germline, CDR1 MNHEY and CDR2 SMNVEV (reference sequence). V lost 2 bases and J 1 base, leaving 3 bases between the germline ends. CDR3 size: 13 residues. DNA of the CDR3: TGTGCCAGCAGTTTAGGCAGCAATCAGCCCCAGCATTTT. Encoded protein: CASSLGSNQPQHF.

This clone was seen just once. The chain is built from TRBV19 and TRBJ2-7; 8 bases agree with TRBD2. Germline V lookup: CDR1 LNHDA, CDR2 SQIVND (reference sequence). This CDR3 is built from 15 residues. Trimming cost V 7 bases and J 0 bases; bases outside gene matches: 8. The CDR3: CASTRPGRVSYEQYF. CDR3 DNA sequence: TGTGCCAGTACACGGCCCGGGAGGGTCTCCTACGAGCAGTACTTC. Based on the CDR3 plus reference TRBV19 and TRBJ2-7, the full variable domain is DGGITQSPKYLFRKEGQNVTLSCEQNLNHDAMYWYRQDPGQGLRLIYYSQIVNDFQKGDIAEGYSVSREKKESFPLTVTSAQKNPTAFYLCASTRPGRVSYEQYFGPGTRLTVT.

This clone is a singleton in its sample. This chain uses TRBV2 with TRBJ1-5, with 7 positions matching TRBD1. This CDR3 has 14 residues. The germline CDR1 and CDR2 sequences are SNHLY and FYNNEI. The junction had 4 bases not matched to a gene; V was cut back by 2 bases and J by 6 bases. CDR3 residues: CASSEIQGGQPQHF. As DNA, the CDR3 is TGTGCCAGCAGTGAAATCCAGGGGGGTCAGCCCCAGCATTTT.

The chain links TRBV7-3 to TRBJ2-1; 14 bases are a match to TRBD2. This CDR3 contains 14 residues. V shed 5 bases, J shed 7 bases, and the junction held 1 base outside the gene matches. Germline CDR1 SGHTA, CDR2 FQGTGA. The CDR3 spells CASSRLAGGNEQFF. The CDR3 DNA is TGTGCCAGCAGCCGACTAGCGGGAGGGAATGAGCAGTTCTTC. The full variable domain, in which reference TRBV7-3 and TRBJ2-1 provide the parts outside the CDR3, is GAGVSQTPSNKVTEKGKYVELRCDPISGHTALYWYRQSLGQGPEFLIYFQGTGAADDSGLPNDRFFAVRPEGSVSTLKIQRTERGDSAVYLCASSRLAGGNEQFFGPGTRLTVL.

The J gene is TRBJ1-1, the V gene TRBV11-3; the match to TRBD1 covers 8 bases. CDR1 is SGHNT, CDR2 YENEEA, per germline. The CDR3 is 15 amino acids. V lost 1 base to trimming and J lost 5 bases; unmatched junction nucleotides: 6. The CDR3 loop is CASSLGTGTGTEAFF. CDR3 bases: TGTGCCAGCAGCTTAGGGACAGGGACGGGAACTGAAGCTTTCTTT.

The rearrangement joins TRBV6-5 to TRBJ1-1; 9 bases are shared with TRBD1. The CDR3 consists of 14 residues. The trim removed 6 bases at V and 6 bases at J, leaving 8 bases unmatched. Germline V gene sequence: CDR1 MNHEY, CDR2 SVGAGI. The CDR3 reads CASSRDRVSAEAFF. As DNA, the CDR3 is TGTGCCAGCAGCCGGGACAGGGTGAGCGCTGAAGCTTTCTTT.

The chain recombines TRBV7-9 with TRBJ1-2; 8 positions match TRBD1. This CDR3 region has 13 residues. Germline CDR1 SEHNR, CDR2 FQNEAQ (reference sequence). V shed 4 bases and J 7 bases; nucleotides not matched to a gene: 5. The CDR3: CASSSRTGSGYTF. The CDR3 nucleotides are TGTGCCAGCAGCTCTAGGACAGGGTCTGGCTACACCTTC.

This clone was found a few times. The V and J genes are TRBV3-1 (or the pseudogene TRBV3-2) and TRBJ2-7; TRBD2 might be the D (6 bases). The V end lost 4 bases, the J end lost 0 bases, and 19 bases lay between the germline ends. CDR1 is LGHDT, CDR2 YNNKEL, per germline (reference sequence). The length of the CDR3 is 17 residues. CDR3 in amino acids: CASSRGDWKVVSYEQYF. DNA for the CDR3: TGTGCCAGCAGCCGGGGGGACTGGAAGGTTGTCTCCTACGAGCAGTACTTC.

The rearrangement uses TRBV2 and TRBJ2-6; TRBD1 matches 7 bases. Per germline, CDR1 SNHLY and CDR2 FYNNEI. The CDR3 totals 15 residues. With 5 bases clipped from V and 2 bases from J, the junction kept 3 bases outside the gene matches. The CDR3 nucleotides read TGTGCCAGCAGTAAAGGGACAGCTGGGGCCAACGTCCTGACTTTC. It yields the protein CASSKGTAGANVLTF.

This clone occurred once. The rearrangement uses TRBV10-3 and TRBJ2-1, with 8 bases matching TRBD2. The CDR3 contains 13 residues. The ends lost 8 bases at V and 0 bases at J; junction bases unmatched: 0. Germline V gene data show CDR1 as ENHRY and CDR2 as SYGVKD. This CDR3 is CAIAGGSYNEQFF. The CDR3 bases are TGTGCCATCGCGGGGGGCTCCTACAATGAGCAGTTCTTC.

The J gene is TRBJ2-2, the V gene TRBV24-1, with D unclear. CDR1 KGHDR and CDR2 SFDVKD come from the germline V gene. The CDR3 sequence is 13 residues long. V lost 2 bases to trimming and J lost 4 bases, with 4 bases between them. The CDR3 region is CATSDSLTGELFF. The CDR3 DNA follows: TGTGCCACCAGTGATTCCCTCACCGGGGAGCTGTTTTTT.

V gene TRBV19 combines with J gene TRBJ1-5, with 7 positions matching TRBD1. The length of the CDR3 is 15 residues. The germline V gene encodes CDR1 LNHDA and CDR2 SQIVND (reference sequence). V trimming: 5 bases; J trimming: 7 bases; junction bases outside the gene matches: 11. Here the CDR3 DNA reads TGTGCCAGTAGTTACTCCCGGGAGGGGGCACAGCCCCAGCATTTT. Protein product: CASSYSREGAQPQHF.

The rearrangement joins TRBV30 to TRBJ2-4; D unclear. The ends were cut back, 3 bases at V and 0 bases at J, with 9 bases in the middle. The CDR3 runs 14 residues. Looked up from germline, CDR1 is GTSNPN and CDR2 is SVGIG (reference sequence). For the CDR3, the DNA is TGTGCCTGGAGCCGTCCCGTAGCCAAAAACATTCAGTACTTC. Translated, it gives CAWSRPVAKNIQYF.

This sequence joins TRBV29-1 and TRBJ1-2, with TRBD1 matching 10 bases. The germline gives CDR1 SQVTM, CDR2 ANQGSEA. This CDR3 has 14 amino acids. V gave up 4 bases and J gave up 4 bases; unmatched junction bases: 6. The CDR3 is CSVARQGAGYGYTF. The CDR3 DNA sequence: TGCAGCGTTGCCCGACAGGGGGCGGGCTATGGCTACACCTTC.

This clone was recorded a few times. V is TRBV19 and J is TRBJ1-1, with 10 nucleotides matching TRBD1. V shed 5 bases and J 5 bases; nucleotides not matched to a gene: 2. This CDR3 contains 13 residues. CDR1 is LNHDA and CDR2 is SQIVND in the germline V gene (reference sequence). CDR3 sequence: CASSGQGVTEAFF. CDR3 DNA sequence: TGTGCCAGTAGTGGACAGGGGGTAACTGAAGCTTTCTTT.

The CDR3 bases are TGCGCCAGCAGCAAAAGCACAGGCACTGAAGCTTTCTTT. Protein: CASSKSTGTEAFF. The chain employs TRBV5-1 and TRBJ1-1; D might be TRBD1 (5 bases). The CDR3 runs 13 residues. Trimming pared 4 bases from V and 4 bases from J, leaving 11 bases between. CDR1 is SGHRS, CDR2 YFSETQ, per germline.

This chain links TRBV5-4 with TRBJ2-1; D uncertain. V was trimmed by 1 base and J by 0 bases, leaving 5 bases between them. CDR1 is SGHNT, CDR2 YYREEE, per germline (reference sequence). This CDR3 is built from 14 residues. The CDR3 nucleotides are TGTGCCAGCAGCTTGTTTAACTCCTACAATGAGCAGTTCTTC. Encoded protein: CASSLFNSYNEQFF.

This rearrangement joins TRBV15 to TRBJ1-2; D gene unclear. V was cut by 6 bases and J by 2 bases, with 13 bases left in between. CDR1 is LNHNV and CDR2 is YYDKDF in the germline V gene (reference sequence). This CDR3 has 14 amino acids. The CDR3 protein is CATRPRNSNYGYTF. CDR3 nucleotides: TGTGCCACCAGGCCCCGAAACTCCAACTATGGCTACACCTTC.

The chain uses TRBV15 and TRBJ2-5; D might be TRBD2 (5 bases). Germline V gives CDR1 LNHNV, CDR2 YYDKDF (reference sequence). This CDR3 spans 18 amino acids. Trimming stripped 0 bases from V and 0 bases from J, with 17 bases between. The DNA for the CDR3 is TGTGCCACCAGCAGAGACCTGCCGGGAACATCGTACCAAGAGACCCAGTACTTC. Protein product: CATSRDLPGTSYQETQYF.

This chain joins TRBV2 and TRBJ2-1; unclear D gene. V gave up 3 bases and J gave up 2 bases, with 5 bases separating them. Germline-derived CDR1 and CDR2 are SNHLY and FYNNEI. This CDR3 contains 13 residues. The CDR3 nucleotides are TGTGCCAGCAGTGATTATACCTACAATGAGCAGTTCTTC. Translating it yields CASSDYTYNEQFF.

Here the CDR3 reads CASSHGQGQGYTF. The CDR3 DNA is TGTGCCAGCAGTCATGGACAGGGGCAAGGCTACACCTTC. This sequence joins TRBV6-5 and TRBJ1-2; 9 positions agree with TRBD1. Losses at the gene ends were 5 bases for V and 8 bases for J; bases not matched to a gene: 6. CDR3 length: 13 amino acids. Per germline, CDR1 MNHEY and CDR2 SVGAGI.

The chain uses TRBV7-8 and TRBJ2-1, with a tentative D call TRBD2 (5 bases). The germline V and J ends were trimmed by 5 bases and 1 base, with 27 bases remaining between them. The CDR3 loop spans 20 amino acids. CDR1 and CDR2 from the germline V gene are SGHVS and FQNEAQ. The CDR3 region is CASSAIGGLVTTGSYNEQFF. The CDR3, as DNA: TGTGCCAGCAGCGCAATCGGAGGCCTCGTGACCACCGGGTCCTACAATGAGCAGTTCTTC.